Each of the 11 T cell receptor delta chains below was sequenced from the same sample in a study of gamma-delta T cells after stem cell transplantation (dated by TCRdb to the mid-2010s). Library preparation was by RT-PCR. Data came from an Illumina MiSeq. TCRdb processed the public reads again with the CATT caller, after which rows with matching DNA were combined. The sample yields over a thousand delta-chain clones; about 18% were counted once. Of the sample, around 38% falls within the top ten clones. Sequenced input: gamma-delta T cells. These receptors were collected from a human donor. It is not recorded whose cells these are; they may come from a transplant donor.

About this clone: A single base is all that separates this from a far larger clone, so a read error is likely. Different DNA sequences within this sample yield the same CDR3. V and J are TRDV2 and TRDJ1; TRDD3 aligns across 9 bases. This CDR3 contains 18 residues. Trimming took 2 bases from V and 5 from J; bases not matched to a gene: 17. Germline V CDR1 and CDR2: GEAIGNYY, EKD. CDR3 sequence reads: CACDMIPTATGDTDKLIF. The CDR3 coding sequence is TGTGCCTGTGACATGATTCCTACCGCTACTGGGGATACGGATAAACTCATCTTT.

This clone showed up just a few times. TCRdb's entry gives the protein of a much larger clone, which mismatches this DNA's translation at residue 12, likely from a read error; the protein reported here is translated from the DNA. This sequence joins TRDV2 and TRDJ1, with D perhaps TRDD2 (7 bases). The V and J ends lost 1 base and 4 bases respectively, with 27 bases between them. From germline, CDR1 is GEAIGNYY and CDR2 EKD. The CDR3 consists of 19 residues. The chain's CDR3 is CACDTAGFPTGSYGDKLIF. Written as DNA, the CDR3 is TGTGCCTGTGACACGGCGGGCTTTCCTACTGGGTCTTATGGCGATAAACTCATCTTT.

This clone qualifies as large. Written as DNA, the CDR3 is TGTGCCTGTGACTCATGGACCGCCGGACTGGGGGATAGGGAACTCATCTTT. Amino acid sequence: CACDSWTAGLGDRELIF. The chain carries TRDV2 and TRDJ1, with 11 positions matching TRDD3. J lost 9 bases, V lost 3 bases, and 17 bases had no gene match. The germline V gene encodes CDR1 GEAIGNYY and CDR2 EKD. The CDR3 sequence is 17 residues long.

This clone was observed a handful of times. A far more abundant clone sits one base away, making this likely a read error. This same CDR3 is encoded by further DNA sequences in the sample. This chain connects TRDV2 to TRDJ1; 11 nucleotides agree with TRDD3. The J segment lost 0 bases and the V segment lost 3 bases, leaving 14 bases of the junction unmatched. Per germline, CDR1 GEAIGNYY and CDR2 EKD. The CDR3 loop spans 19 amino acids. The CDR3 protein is CACDPLSPLGDNNTDKLIF. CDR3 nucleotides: TGTGCCTGTGACCCATTAAGTCCACTGGGGGATAATAACACCGATAAACTCATCTTT.

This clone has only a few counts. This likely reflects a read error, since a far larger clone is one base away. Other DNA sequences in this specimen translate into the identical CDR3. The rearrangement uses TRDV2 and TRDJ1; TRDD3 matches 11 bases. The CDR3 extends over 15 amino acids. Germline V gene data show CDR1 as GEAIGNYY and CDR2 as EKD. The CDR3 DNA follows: TGCGCCTGTGACACACTGGGGGATAACACCGATAAACTCATCTTT. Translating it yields CACDTLGDNTDKLIF.

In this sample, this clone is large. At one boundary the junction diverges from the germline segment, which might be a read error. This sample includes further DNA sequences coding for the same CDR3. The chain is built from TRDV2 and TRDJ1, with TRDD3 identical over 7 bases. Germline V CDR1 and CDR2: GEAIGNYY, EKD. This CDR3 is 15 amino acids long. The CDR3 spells CACDRLGESTDKLIF. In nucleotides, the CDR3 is TGTGCCTGTGATCGCTTGGGGGAGAGCACCGACAAACTCATCTTT.

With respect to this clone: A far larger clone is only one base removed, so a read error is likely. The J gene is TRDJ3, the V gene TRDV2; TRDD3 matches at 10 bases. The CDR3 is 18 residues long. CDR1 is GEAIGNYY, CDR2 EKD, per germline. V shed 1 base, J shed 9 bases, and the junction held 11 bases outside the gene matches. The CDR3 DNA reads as TGTGCCTGTGACACTGTGGGGGATACTAGGAGGGCCACCCGACAGATGTTTTTC. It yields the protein CACDTVGDTRRATRQMFF.

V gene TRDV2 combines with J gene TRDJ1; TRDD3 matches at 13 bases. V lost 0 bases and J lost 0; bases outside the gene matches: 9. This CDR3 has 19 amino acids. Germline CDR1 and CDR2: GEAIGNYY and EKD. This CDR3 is CACDTLLGDTQTNTDKLIF. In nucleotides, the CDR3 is TGTGCCTGTGACACCCTACTGGGGGATACGCAGACGAACACCGATAAACTCATCTTT.

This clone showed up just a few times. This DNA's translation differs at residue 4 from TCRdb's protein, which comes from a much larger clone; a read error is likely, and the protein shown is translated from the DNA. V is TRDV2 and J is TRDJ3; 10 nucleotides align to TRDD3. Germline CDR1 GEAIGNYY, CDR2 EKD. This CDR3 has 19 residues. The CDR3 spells CACYTVGDTSSWDTRQMFF. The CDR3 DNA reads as TGTGCCTGTTACACCGTGGGGGATACCAGCTCCTGGGACACCCGACAGATGTTTTTC.

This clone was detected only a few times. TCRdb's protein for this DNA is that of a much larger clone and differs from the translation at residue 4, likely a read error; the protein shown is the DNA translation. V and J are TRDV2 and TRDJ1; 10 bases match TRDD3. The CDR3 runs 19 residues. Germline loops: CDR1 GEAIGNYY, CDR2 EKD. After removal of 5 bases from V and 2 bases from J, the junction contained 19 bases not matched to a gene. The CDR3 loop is CACARLAPPALGDTDKLIF. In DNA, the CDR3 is TGTGCCTGTGCCAGGCTTGCCCCGCCTGCACTGGGGGATACCGATAAACTCATCTTT.

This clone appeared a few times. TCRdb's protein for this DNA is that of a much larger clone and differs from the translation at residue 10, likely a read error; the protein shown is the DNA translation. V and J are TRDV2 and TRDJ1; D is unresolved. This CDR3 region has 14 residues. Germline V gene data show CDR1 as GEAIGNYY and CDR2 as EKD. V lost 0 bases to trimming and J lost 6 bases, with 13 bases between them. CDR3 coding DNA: TGTGCCTGTGACACCGTAGGGAACGGCCATAAACTCATCTTT. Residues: CACDTVGNGHKLIF.